Following are 24 T cell receptor beta chains from one sample sequenced in a study of control samples from healthy donors and cancer patients. This table comes from immunoSEQ multiplex PCR, and its TCRdb copy is limited to in-frame clones, with some not included. The sample holds 150,000 to 200,000 clones; over 85% are singletons and the top ten take roughly 1.6%. Sequenced input: blood. These receptors were obtained from a young man in good health.

The table lists this clone with a few counts. The chain couples TRBV24-1 to TRBJ1-5, with D possibly being TRBD1 (5 bases). CDR3 length: 13 amino acids. Germline CDR1 KGHDR, CDR2 SFDVKD. Trimming left V 9 bases short and J 2 bases short, with 10 bases between. The CDR3 region is CATGREGNQPQHF. Here the CDR3 DNA reads TGTGCCACCGGCAGGGAAGGCAATCAGCCCCAGCATTTT.

The rearrangement joins TRBV4-1 to TRBJ2-7; maybe TRBD2 (7 bases). CDR1 is MGHRA and CDR2 is YSYEKL in the germline V gene. This CDR3 comprises 16 residues. With 2 bases removed from V and 6 bases from J, the gap between germline ends came to 20 bases. CDR3 protein: CASSQSPGGRGVEQYF. The CDR3 DNA reads TGCGCCAGCAGCCAAAGTCCGGGGGGCCGGGGCGTCGAGCAGTACTTC.

The chain couples TRBV25-1 to TRBJ1-6; tentative D call: TRBD1 (5 bases). Trimming took 1 base from V and 6 from J, leaving 10 bases between them. The CDR3 is made up of 15 amino acids. Germline V gives CDR1 MGHDK, CDR2 SYGVNS. In DNA form, the CDR3 reads TGTGCCAGCAGTGAATCGAGGGGAGGTAATTCACCCCTCCACTTT. Protein: CASSESRGGNSPLHF.

The rearrangement joins TRBV5-4 to TRBJ2-3, with 10 bases fitting TRBD1. CDR1 and CDR2 from the germline V gene are SGHNT and YYREEE (reference sequence). CDR3 size: 14 residues. V was clipped by 0 bases and J by 7 bases; unmatched bases: 2. The chain's CDR3 is CASSLEDRGNTQYF. DNA for the CDR3: TGTGCCAGCAGCTTGGAGGACAGGGGGAATACGCAGTATTTT.

This sequence joins TRBV5-1 and TRBJ2-7, with unresolved D. The CDR3 runs to 12 residues. Trimming cost V 9 bases and J 2 bases, with 12 bases left between them. CDR1 and CDR2 (germline): SGHRS, YFSETQ. CDR3 nucleotides: TGCGCCACCCGAGGTGATACCTACGAGCAGTACTTC. As protein: CATRGDTYEQYF.

This chain joins TRBV6-5 and TRBJ1-6; weak D call: TRBD1 (5 bases). Looked up from germline, CDR1 is MNHEY and CDR2 is SVGAGI. CDR3 length: 13 amino acids. Trimming pared 6 bases from V and 8 bases from J, leaving 11 bases between. CDR3 amino acids: CASRGTSYSPLHF. CDR3 nucleotides: TGTGCCAGCAGGGGGACTTCTTATTCACCCCTCCACTTT.

Worth noting for this clone: This same CDR3 is encoded by further DNA sequences in the sample. J is TRBJ1-1 and V is TRBV28; D uncertain. The CDR3 contains 14 residues. Per germline, CDR1 MDHEN and CDR2 SYDVKM. V was trimmed by 3 bases and J by 3 bases, leaving 11 bases between them. The chain's CDR3 is CASSLWGEDTEAFF. CDR3 bases: TGTGCCAGCAGTTTGTGGGGAGAGGACACTGAAGCTTTCTTT.

The rearrangement links TRBV9 to TRBJ2-1; 12 bases are shared with TRBD2. V dropped 0 bases and J dropped 9; count of bases not matched to a gene: 4. The CDR3 is 15 residues long. Germline values: CDR1 SGDLS, CDR2 YYNGEE. The CDR3 protein is CASSVGTSGAGEQFF. The DNA for the CDR3 is TGTGCCAGCAGCGTAGGGACTAGCGGGGCAGGTGAGCAGTTCTTC.

Here the CDR3 reads CATALGQETQYF. In nucleotides, the CDR3 is TGTGCCACCGCGCTCGGGCAAGAGACCCAGTACTTC. The chain employs TRBV15 and TRBJ2-5; D uncertain. Germline assignment: CDR1 LNHNV and CDR2 YYDKDF (reference sequence). This CDR3 comprises 12 residues. The ends were cut back, 8 bases at V and 2 bases at J, with 9 bases in the middle.

This clone was seen once. The CDR3 nucleotides read TGTGCCAGCAGCTTTGGCCCAGGAACTTACGAGCAGTACTTC. This gives the protein CASSFGPGTYEQYF. The chain employs TRBV7-2 and TRBJ2-7; no definite D call. Germline V gene sequence: CDR1 SGHTA, CDR2 FQGNSA. V was cut by 3 bases and J by 4 bases, with 13 bases left in between. The length of the CDR3 is 14 residues.

The genes are TRBV10-3 and TRBJ2-4, with 8 bases fitting TRBD2. Trimming at V came to 0 bases and at J to 2 bases, leaving 3 bases not matched to a gene. This CDR3 spans 16 amino acids. The germline V gene encodes CDR1 ENHRY and CDR2 SYGVKD. The CDR3 reads CAISESRGVTKNIQYF. CDR3 nucleotides: TGTGCCATCAGTGAGTCGCGGGGGGTAACCAAAAACATTCAGTACTTC.

This clone was observed once. This chain links TRBV5-5 with TRBJ1-5; no definite D call. V lost 0 bases to trimming and J lost 1 base, with 11 bases between them. Germline-derived CDR1 and CDR2 are SGHKS and YYEKEE (reference sequence). The CDR3 has 16 amino acids. The CDR3 region is CASSLGTAESNQPQHF. CDR3 nucleotide sequence: TGTGCCAGCAGCTTGGGCACAGCAGAGAGCAATCAGCCCCAGCATTTT.

The V gene is TRBV19, the J gene TRBJ1-2; perhaps TRBD1 as D (5 bases). Looked up from germline, CDR1 is LNHDA and CDR2 is SQIVND (reference sequence). The CDR3 has 16 amino acids. The germline V and J ends were trimmed by 0 bases and 2 bases, with 13 bases remaining between them. The CDR3 DNA is TGTGCCAGTAGTATAGATGGGGCAGGACTGAACTATGGCTACACCTTC. The encoded protein is CASSIDGAGLNYGYTF.

J is TRBJ1-3 and V is TRBV6-1; a weak D match, TRBD1 (5 bases). Deletions cut 2 bases from V and 0 bases from J, with 17 bases between. The length of the CDR3 is 18 residues. Germline V lookup: CDR1 MNHNS, CDR2 SASEGT. The chain's CDR3 is CASSESWGGASSGNTIYF. DNA for the CDR3: TGTGCCAGCAGTGAAAGTTGGGGGGGAGCAAGCTCTGGAAACACCATATATTTT.

This chain uses TRBV5-8 with TRBJ1-2; D is unresolved. CDR3 length equals 14 residues. Germline V gene sequence: CDR1 SGHTS, CDR2 YDEGEE. Trimming took 7 bases from V and 4 from J, leaving 17 bases between them. CDR3 amino acids: CASSFEVSLYGYTF. The CDR3 nucleotides read TGTGCCAGCTCTTTCGAGGTATCTCTCTATGGCTACACCTTC.

The CDR3: CASSLAPGQYNEQFF. The DNA for the CDR3 is TGCGCCAGCAGCTTGGCGCCGGGACAGTACAATGAGCAGTTCTTC. This sequence joins TRBV5-1 and TRBJ2-1; 7 positions match TRBD1. CDR3 length equals 15 residues. Per the germline V gene, CDR1 is SGHRS and CDR2 is YFSETQ. V was clipped by 0 bases and J by 4 bases; unmatched bases: 4.

The chain combines TRBV5-1 with TRBJ1-5; D might be TRBD1 (5 bases). V was pared by 0 bases and J by 3 bases, with 10 bases between. This CDR3 has 15 residues. Germline assignment: CDR1 SGHRS and CDR2 YFSETQ. The CDR3 region is CASSLGGTDNQPQHF. The CDR3, as DNA: TGCGCCAGCAGCTTGGGCGGGACCGACAATCAGCCCCAGCATTTT.

The chain links TRBV19 to TRBJ1-2; TRBD1 aligns across 9 bases. Germline loops: CDR1 LNHDA, CDR2 SQIVND (reference sequence). CDR3 length: 15 residues. The V gene end was trimmed by 0 bases and the J gene end by 6 bases; junction bases not matched to a gene: 5. The CDR3 is CASSIDQGTGHGYTF. As DNA, the CDR3 is TGTGCCAGTAGTATAGATCAGGGGACAGGGCATGGCTACACCTTC.

CDR3 DNA sequence: TGTGCCAGCAGCCGGGGGGACAGCCAAGCAACTAATGAAAAACTGTTTTTT. Protein: CASSRGDSQATNEKLFF. The rearrangement links TRBV7-9 to TRBJ1-4, with 7 bases aligning to TRBD1. Germline lookup yields CDR1 SEHNR and CDR2 FQNEAQ (reference sequence). With 5 bases clipped from V and 0 bases from J, the junction kept 9 bases outside the gene matches. CDR3 length: 17 amino acids.

This chain uses TRBV2 with TRBJ2-7, with D hard to call. V lost 1 base, J lost 4 bases, and 8 bases lay in between. Per germline, CDR1 SNHLY and CDR2 FYNNEI. CDR3 length: 13 amino acids. The CDR3 spells CASSEGWGYEQYF. As DNA, the CDR3 is TGTGCCAGCAGTGAAGGCTGGGGATACGAGCAGTACTTC.

The table lists this clone with a count of one. V usage is TRBV18 and J usage is TRBJ1-2; no clear D. Looked up from germline, CDR1 is KGHSH and CDR2 is LQKENI. The CDR3 is 16 residues long. V lost 6 bases and J lost 1, with 18 bases in between. In DNA form, the CDR3 reads TGTGCCAGCTCCCTGTCACGGACGGGGAATAACTATGGCTACACCTTC. The encoded protein is CASSLSRTGNNYGYTF.

This sequence joins TRBV13 and TRBJ2-7, with 7 bases matching TRBD1. Germline V gives CDR1 PRHDT, CDR2 FYEKMQ (reference sequence). V gave up 4 bases and J gave up 1 base; unmatched junction bases: 7. The CDR3 spans 15 residues. CDR3 region: CASSYNRGESYEQYF. The CDR3 coding sequence is TGTGCCAGCAGCTACAACAGGGGCGAATCCTACGAGCAGTACTTC.

The chain carries TRBV4-1 and TRBJ1-1; D perhaps matches TRBD1 (5 bases). Trimming pared 0 bases from V and 6 bases from J, leaving 14 bases between. Germline V lookup: CDR1 MGHRA, CDR2 YSYEKL. This CDR3 region has 15 residues. CDR3 DNA sequence: TGCGCCAGCAGCCAAGATATCCAGGGAGTCGCTGAAGCTTTCTTT. This translates into CASSQDIQGVAEAFF.

The chain joins TRBV12-2 to TRBJ1-2; the table's D call, TRBD1, was not checked against the DNA. TRBV12-2 is a pseudogene locus. The CDR3 sequence is 12 residues long. CDR3 protein: CAREVRGDGYTF. The DNA for the CDR3 is TGTGCAAGGGAAGTCAGGGGGGATGGCTACACCTTC.